This T cell receptor beta chain was sequenced for a study of blood T cells in healthy people across ages. General observations from the study: Fewer expanded clones and more diversity marked long-lived versus aged donors.

Per-sample yields of isolated PBMCs were at least 6 million. With respect to this clonotype: The antigen is not known.

A sample-barcoded 5' primer and a J-beta primer mix were used in a second PCR of roughly 7 to 11 cycles. TCRdb re-called the 5' RACE reads through MiXCR, storing one row per CDR3 protein. The sample lists hundreds of thousands of distinct CDR3 sequences; around 21% were seen once. The sample taken for sequencing was blood. The receptor was isolated from a man between 65 and 79 years old in good health.

CDR3 nucleotide sequence: TGTGCCAGCAATGGGCGGTTAGCGGGAAGCAATGAGCAGTTCTTC. Translating gives CASNGRLAGSNEQFF. J is TRBJ2-1 and V is TRBV19, with 8 bases that match TRBD2. V lost 9 bases and J lost 6; bases outside the gene matches: 13. This CDR3 region has 15 residues. Germline lookup yields CDR1 LNHDA and CDR2 SQIVND (reference sequence).